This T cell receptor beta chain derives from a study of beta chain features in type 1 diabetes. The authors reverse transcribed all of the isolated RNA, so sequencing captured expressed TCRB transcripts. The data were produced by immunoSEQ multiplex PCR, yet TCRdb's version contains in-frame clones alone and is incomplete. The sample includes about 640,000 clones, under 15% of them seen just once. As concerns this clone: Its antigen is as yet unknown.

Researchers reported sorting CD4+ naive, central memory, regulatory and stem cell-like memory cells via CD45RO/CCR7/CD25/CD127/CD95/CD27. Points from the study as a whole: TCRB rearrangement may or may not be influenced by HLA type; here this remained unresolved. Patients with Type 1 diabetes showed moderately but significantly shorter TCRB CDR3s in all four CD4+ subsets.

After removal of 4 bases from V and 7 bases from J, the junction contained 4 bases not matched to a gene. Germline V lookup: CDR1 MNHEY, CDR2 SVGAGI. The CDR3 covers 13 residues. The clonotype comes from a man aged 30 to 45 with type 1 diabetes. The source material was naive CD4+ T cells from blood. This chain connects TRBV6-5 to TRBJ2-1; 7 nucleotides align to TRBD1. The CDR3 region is CASSSDRVNEQFF. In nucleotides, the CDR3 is TGTGCCAGCAGTTCCGACAGGGTTAATGAGCAGTTCTTC.